Detailed here is one T cell receptor (beta chain). Its antigen remains unidentified. These data are taken from a study of cytomegalovirus exposure and HLA in healthy donors. Overall study findings and caveats: The later analysis indicated that the majority of CMV-associated TCR beta chains appeared HLA-restricted.

The study ran its PCR with 60 Vbeta and 13 Jbeta primers. Sequencing was performed with immunoSEQ multiplex PCR; in TCRdb, only in-frame clones are kept and a portion is missing. The data contain tens of thousands of clones, 60% to 80% of them singletons. This clonotype was sampled from a man aged 40-55 years in good health and CMV-seronegative. Sequencing was carried out using PBMCs.

Here the CDR3 DNA reads TGTGCCAGCAGCTTTATCTCCGCGGATCACACTGAAGCTTTCTTT. This codes for CASSFISADHTEAFF. This chain connects TRBV5-6 to TRBJ1-1; D is undetermined. The CDR3 extends over 15 amino acids. In germline, CDR1 is SGHDT, CDR2 YYEEEE. Trimming pared 2 bases from V and 3 bases from J, leaving 14 bases between.